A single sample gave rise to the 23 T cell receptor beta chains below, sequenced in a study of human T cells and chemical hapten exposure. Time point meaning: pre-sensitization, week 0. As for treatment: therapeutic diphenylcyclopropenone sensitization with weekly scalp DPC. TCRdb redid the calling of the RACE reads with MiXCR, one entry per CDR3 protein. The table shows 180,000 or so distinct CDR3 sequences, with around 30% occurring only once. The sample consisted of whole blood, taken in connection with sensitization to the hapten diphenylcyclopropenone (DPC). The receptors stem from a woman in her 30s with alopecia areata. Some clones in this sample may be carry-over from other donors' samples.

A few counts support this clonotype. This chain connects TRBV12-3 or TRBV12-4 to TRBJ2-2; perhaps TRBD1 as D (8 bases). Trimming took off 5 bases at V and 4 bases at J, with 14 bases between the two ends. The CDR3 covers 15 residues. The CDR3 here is CASSRQGRATGELFF. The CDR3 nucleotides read TGTGCCAGCAGTCGACAGGGGAGGGCCACCGGGGAGCTGTTTTTT.

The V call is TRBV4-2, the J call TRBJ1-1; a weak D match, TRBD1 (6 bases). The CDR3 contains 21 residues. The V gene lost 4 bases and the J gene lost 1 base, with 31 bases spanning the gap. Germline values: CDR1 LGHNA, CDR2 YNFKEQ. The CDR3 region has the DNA TGTGCCAGCAGCCGACGGTTGACAGGAAACATGCCCCGAAAAAAGAACACTGAAGCTTTCTTT. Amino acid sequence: CASSRRLTGNMPRKKNTEAFF.

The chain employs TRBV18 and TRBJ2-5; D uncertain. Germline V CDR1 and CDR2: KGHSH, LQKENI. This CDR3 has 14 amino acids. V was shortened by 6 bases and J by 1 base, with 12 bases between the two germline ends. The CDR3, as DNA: TGTGCCAGCTCCCTTATGGAGACCCAAGAGACCCAGTACTTC. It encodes CASSLMETQETQYF.

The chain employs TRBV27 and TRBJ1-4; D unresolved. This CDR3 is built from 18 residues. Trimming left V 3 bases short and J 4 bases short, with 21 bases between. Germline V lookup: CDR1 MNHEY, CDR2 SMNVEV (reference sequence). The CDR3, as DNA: TGTGCCAGCAGTTTTTCTTGGCCCCCGTCAATAATTAATGAAAAACTGTTTTTT. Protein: CASSFSWPPSIINEKLFF.

The CDR3 is CASSHDTGRTNTGELFF. In nucleotides, the CDR3 is TGTGCCAGCAGCCACGATACGGGACGGACGAACACCGGGGAGCTGTTTTTT. The chain employs TRBV4-2 and TRBJ2-2, with D perhaps being TRBD1 or TRBD2 (5 bases each). Trimming took off 3 bases at V and 0 bases at J, with 14 bases between the two ends. Per germline, CDR1 LGHNA and CDR2 YNFKEQ. This CDR3 is built from 17 residues.

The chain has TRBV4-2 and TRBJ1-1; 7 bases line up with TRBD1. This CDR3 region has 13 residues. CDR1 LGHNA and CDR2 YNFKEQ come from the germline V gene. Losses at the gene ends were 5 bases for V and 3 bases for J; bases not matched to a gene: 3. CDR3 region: CASSWRGHTEAFF. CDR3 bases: TGTGCCAGCAGCTGGAGGGGGCACACTGAAGCTTTCTTT.

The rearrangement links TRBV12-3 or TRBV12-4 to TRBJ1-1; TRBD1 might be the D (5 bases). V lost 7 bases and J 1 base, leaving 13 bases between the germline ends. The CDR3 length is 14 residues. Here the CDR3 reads CASTSTTANTEAFF. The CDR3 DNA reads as TGTGCCAGCACCTCCACGACAGCGAACACTGAAGCTTTCTTT.

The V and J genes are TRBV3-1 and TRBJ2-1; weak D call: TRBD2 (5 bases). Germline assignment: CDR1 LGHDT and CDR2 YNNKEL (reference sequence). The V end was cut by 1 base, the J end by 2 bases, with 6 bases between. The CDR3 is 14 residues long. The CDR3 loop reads CASSQGGAYNEQFF. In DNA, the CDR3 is TGTGCCAGCAGCCAAGGGGGAGCCTACAATGAGCAGTTCTTC.

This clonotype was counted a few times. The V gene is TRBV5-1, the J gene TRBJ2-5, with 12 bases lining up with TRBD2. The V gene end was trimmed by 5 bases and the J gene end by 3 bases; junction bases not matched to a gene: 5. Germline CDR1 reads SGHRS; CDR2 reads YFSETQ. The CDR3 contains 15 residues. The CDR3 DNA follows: TGCGCCAGCAGATGGGGACTAGCGGGTGAAGAGACCCAGTACTTC. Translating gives CASRWGLAGEETQYF.

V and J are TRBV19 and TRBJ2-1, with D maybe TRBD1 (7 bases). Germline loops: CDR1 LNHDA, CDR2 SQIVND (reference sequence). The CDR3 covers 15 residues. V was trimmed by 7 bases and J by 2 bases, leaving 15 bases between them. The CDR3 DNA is TGTGCCAGTACCAGGGGGGACTTAGCCTACAATGAGCAGTTCTTC. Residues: CASTRGDLAYNEQFF.

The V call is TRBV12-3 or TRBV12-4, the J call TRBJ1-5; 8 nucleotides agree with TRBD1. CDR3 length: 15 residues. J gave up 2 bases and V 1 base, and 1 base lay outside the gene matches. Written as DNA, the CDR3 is TGTGCCAGCAGTTTAGTGACAGGGGGCAATCAGCCCCAGCATTTT. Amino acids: CASSLVTGGNQPQHF.

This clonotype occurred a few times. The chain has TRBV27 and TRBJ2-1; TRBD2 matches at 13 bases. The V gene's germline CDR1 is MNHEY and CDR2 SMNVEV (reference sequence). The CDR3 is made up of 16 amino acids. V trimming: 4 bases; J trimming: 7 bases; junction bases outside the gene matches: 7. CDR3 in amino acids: CASSSGLAGAFNEQFF. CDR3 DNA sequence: TGTGCCAGCAGTTCAGGACTAGCGGGAGCCTTTAATGAGCAGTTCTTC.

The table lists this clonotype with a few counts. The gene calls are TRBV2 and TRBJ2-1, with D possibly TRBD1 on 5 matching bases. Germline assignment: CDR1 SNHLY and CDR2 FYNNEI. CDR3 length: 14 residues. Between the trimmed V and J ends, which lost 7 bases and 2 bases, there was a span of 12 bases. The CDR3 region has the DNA TGTGCCAGCATTGCAGGGATCCCCTACAATGAGCAGTTCTTC. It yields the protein CASIAGIPYNEQFF.

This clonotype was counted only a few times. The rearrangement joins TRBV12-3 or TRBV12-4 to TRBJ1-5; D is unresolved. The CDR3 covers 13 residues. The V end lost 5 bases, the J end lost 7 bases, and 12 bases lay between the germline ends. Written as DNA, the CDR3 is TGTGCCAGCAGTATCAACCCGACACAGCCCCAGCATTTT. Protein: CASSINPTQPQHF.

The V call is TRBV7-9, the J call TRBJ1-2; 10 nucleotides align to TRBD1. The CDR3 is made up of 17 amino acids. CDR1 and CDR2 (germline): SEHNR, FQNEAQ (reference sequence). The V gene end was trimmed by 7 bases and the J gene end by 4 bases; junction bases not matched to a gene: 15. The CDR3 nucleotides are TGTGCCAGCACCCATATCCGGGACAGGGGTAAAGGCTATGGCTACACCTTC. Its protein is CASTHIRDRGKGYGYTF.

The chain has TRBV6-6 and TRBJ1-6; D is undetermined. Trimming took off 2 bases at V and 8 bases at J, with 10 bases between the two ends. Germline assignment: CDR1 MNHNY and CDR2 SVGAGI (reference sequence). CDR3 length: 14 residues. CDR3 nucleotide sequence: TGTGCCAGCAGTTACCTAGGAAGGGATTCACCCCTCCACTTT. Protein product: CASSYLGRDSPLHF.

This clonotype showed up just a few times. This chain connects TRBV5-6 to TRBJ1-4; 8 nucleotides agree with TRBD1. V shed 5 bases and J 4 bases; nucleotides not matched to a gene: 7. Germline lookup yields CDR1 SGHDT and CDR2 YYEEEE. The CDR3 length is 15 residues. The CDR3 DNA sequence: TGTGCCAGCAGATGGGGGACAGGCGATAATGAAAAACTGTTTTTT. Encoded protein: CASRWGTGDNEKLFF.

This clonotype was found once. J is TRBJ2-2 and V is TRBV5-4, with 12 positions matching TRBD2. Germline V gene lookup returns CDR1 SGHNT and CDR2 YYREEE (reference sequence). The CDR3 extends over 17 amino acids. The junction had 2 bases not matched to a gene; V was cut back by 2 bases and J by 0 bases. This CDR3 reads CASSFLAGGPNTGELFF. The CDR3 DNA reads TGTGCCAGCAGCTTCCTAGCGGGGGGGCCGAACACCGGGGAGCTGTTTTTT.

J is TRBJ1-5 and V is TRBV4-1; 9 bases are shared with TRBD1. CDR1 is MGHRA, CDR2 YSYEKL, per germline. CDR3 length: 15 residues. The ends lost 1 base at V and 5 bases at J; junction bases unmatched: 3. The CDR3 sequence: CASSQVDRGDQPQHF. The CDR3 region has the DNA TGCGCCAGCAGCCAAGTAGACAGGGGGGATCAGCCCCAGCATTTT.

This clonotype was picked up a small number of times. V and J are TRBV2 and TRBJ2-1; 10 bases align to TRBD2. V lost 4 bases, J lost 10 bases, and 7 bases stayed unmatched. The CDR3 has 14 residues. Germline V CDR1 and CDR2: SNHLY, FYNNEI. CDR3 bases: TGTGCCAGCAGTGCACTAGCGGGATACATAGAGCAGTTCTTC. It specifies CASSALAGYIEQFF.

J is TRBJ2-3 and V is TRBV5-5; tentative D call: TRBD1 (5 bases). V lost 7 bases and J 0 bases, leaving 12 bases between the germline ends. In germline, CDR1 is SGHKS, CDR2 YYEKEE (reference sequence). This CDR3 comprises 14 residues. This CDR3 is CASGAQPSTDTQYF. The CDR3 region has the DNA TGTGCCAGCGGGGCCCAGCCGAGCACAGATACGCAGTATTTT.

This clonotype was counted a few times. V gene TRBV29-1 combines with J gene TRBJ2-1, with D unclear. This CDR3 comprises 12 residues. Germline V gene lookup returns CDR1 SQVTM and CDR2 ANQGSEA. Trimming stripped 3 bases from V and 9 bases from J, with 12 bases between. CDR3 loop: CSVDGEYVEQFF. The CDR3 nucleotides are TGCAGCGTTGATGGGGAATACGTTGAGCAGTTCTTC.

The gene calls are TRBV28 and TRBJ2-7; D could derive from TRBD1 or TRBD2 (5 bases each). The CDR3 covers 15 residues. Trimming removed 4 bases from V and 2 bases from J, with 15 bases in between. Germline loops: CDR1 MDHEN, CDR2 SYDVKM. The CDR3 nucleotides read TGTGCCAGCAGTTCCCGGGACCCCCCGACCTACGAGCAGTACTTC. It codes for CASSSRDPPTYEQYF.